One T cell receptor (beta chain) is described in this entry. Generated by immunoSEQ multiplex PCR, the TCRdb table keeps only in-frame clones and is missing some. The table has a few hundred thousand clones, around 89% seen once. The germline V and J ends were trimmed by 5 bases and 9 bases, with 11 bases remaining between them. CDR3 length equals 12 residues. The V gene's germline CDR1 is SEHNR and CDR2 FQNEAQ (reference sequence). The entry originates in a study of blood T cell repertoires in COVID-19. Study context: Some COVID-19 samples were acute and others convalescent; all came from the United States, Italy and Spain. PBMCs, B-cell-depleted T cells, or T cells were the source of the cDNA or gDNA that made up the material.

This sequence was found in a woman between 40 and 55 years old who had recovered from COVID-19. The chain joins TRBV7-9 to TRBJ2-1; D gene unclear. What was sequenced was PBMCs or T cells enriched from blood (not recorded which). The CDR3 DNA sequence: TGTGCCAGCAGCCCTGAAAGCGTTGAGCAGTTCTTC. This gives the protein CASSPESVEQFF.